These T cell receptor beta chains were read from a single sample in a study of technical replicates of blood from a handful of donors. TCRdb keeps only in-frame clones here, not all; method: immunoSEQ multiplex PCR. The sample lists more than 13,000 clones, more than 75% occurring once. Sequenced input: PBMCs. The receptor set was obtained from a human donor in good health. The CDR3 runs from the conserved cysteine through the conserved F or W. D genes are given only for firm matches. Expanded clones are given a class, and other clones once, few, many or no size at all.

clone_size	d_call	v_call	cdr3_length	j_call	cdr3_nt	cdr3_aa
NA	NA	TRBV5-1	15	TRBJ2-6	TGCGCCAGCAGCTTGGGACAGCCTGAGGCCAACGTCCTGACTTTC	CASSLGQPEANVLTF
NA	TRBD1	TRBV27	15	TRBJ1-2	TGTGCCAGCAGTTTGGACCCGACAGGGGGCATTGGCTACACCTTC	CASSLDPTGGIGYTF
few	NA	TRBV30	13	TRBJ1-1	TGTGCCTGGAGCAAGACAGTAAACACTGAAGCTTTCTTT	CAWSKTVNTEAFF
NA	NA	TRBV7-9	13	TRBJ1-5	TGTGCCAGCAGCTTAGCCCTCAATCAGCCCCAGCATTTT	CASSLALNQPQHF
few	TRBD1	TRBV5-4	14	TRBJ1-1	TGTGCCAGCAGCTCACCGGGACAGCCGACTGAAGCTTTCTTT	CASSSPGQPTEAFF
NA	TRBD1	TRBV5-4	15	TRBJ1-2	TGTGCCAGCAGCTTGGGGGGGGACAGATCGCGTGGCTACACCTTC	CASSLGGDRSRGYTF
NA	NA	TRBV11-2	13	TRBJ2-7	TGTGCCAGCAGCCTCGGGTCGTCCTACGAGCAGTACTTC	CASSLGSSYEQYF
NA	NA	TRBV21-1	15	TRBJ1-5	TGTGCCAGCAGCAAAGGTGGAGGTGGCAATCAGCCCCAGCATTTT	CASSKGGGGNQPQHF
NA	NA	TRBV11-3	13	TRBJ2-1	TGTGCCAGCAGCTTAGTGGGGGCCAATGAGCAGTTCTTC	CASSLVGANEQFF
NA	NA	TRBV18	15	TRBJ2-7	TGTGCCAGCTCACCTAGCTTAGCGGAGTCCTACGAGCAGTACTTC	CASSPSLAESYEQYF
NA	TRBD2	TRBV5-1	17	TRBJ2-3	TGCGCCAGCAGCAGAGGACTAGCGGTTAGTAGCACAGATACGCAGTATTTT	CASSRGLAVSSTDTQYF
NA	TRBD2	TRBV7-9	14	TRBJ2-7	TGTGCCAGCACCCCGGGGGGGGGTAGCGTCGAGCAGTACTTC	CASTPGGGSVEQYF
NA	TRBD2	TRBV5-4	17	TRBJ2-5	TGTGCCAGCAGCGACCTGACTAGCGGGACGATACAAGAGACCCAGTACTTC	CASSDLTSGTIQETQYF
NA	NA	TRBV7-8	14	TRBJ1-2	TGTGCCAGCAGTTATCGCAGGGTTGACTATGGCTACACCTTC	CASSYRRVDYGYTF
few	NA	TRBV6-4	13	TRBJ1-1	TGTGCCAGCAGTGCACTAGCGAACACTGAAGCTTTCTTT	CASSALANTEAFF
NA	NA	TRBV19	13	TRBJ1-2	TGTGCCAGTAGTATGGACAGCAACTATGGCTACACCTTC	CASSMDSNYGYTF
NA	TRBD1	TRBV18	16	TRBJ2-7	TGTGCCAGCTCACCCCAGGGGGTGGGCACCTCCTACGAGCAGTACTTC	CASSPQGVGTSYEQYF
NA	NA	TRBV19	12	TRBJ2-7	TGTGCCAGTAGTATCGGGGGTTCCGAGCAGTACTTC	CASSIGGSEQYF
NA	NA	TRBV10-3	14	TRBJ2-7	TGTGCCATCAGTTTTAGCGGTTCCTCCTACGAGCAGTACTTC	CAISFSGSSYEQYF
NA	TRBD2	TRBV27	17	TRBJ2-1	TGTGCCAGCAGTTTATGGGCCCTAGCGGGTGTCTACAATGAGCAGTTCTTC	CASSLWALAGVYNEQFF
NA	TRBD2	TRBV2	14	TRBJ2-1	TGTGCCACCAAGACTAGCGGGGGGTTCAATGAGCAGTTCTTC	CATKTSGGFNEQFF
NA	TRBD2	TRBV27	16	TRBJ2-7	TGTGCCAGCAGTTTATTTCTAGCGGGAGGGCCTTCCGAGCAGTACTTC	CASSLFLAGGPSEQYF
NA	NA	TRBV30	15	TRBJ1-1	TGTGCCTGGAGCGCCCGGAATACTATGAACACTGAAGCTTTCTTT	CAWSARNTMNTEAFF
few	NA	TRBV27	15	TRBJ2-3	TGTGCCAGCAGACAGCCAGGCTACAGCACAGATACGCAGTATTTT	CASRQPGYSTDTQYF
NA	TRBD2	TRBV4-1	17	TRBJ2-1	TGCGCCAGCAGCCATGGGACTAGCGGGAGCTCCTACAATGAGCAGTTCTTC	CASSHGTSGSSYNEQFF
NA	TRBD2	TRBV15	18	TRBJ2-5	TGTGCCACCAGCAGAGATAGGACTAGCGGGAGGGTGGGGGAGACCCAGTACTTC	CATSRDRTSGRVGETQYF
NA	TRBD2	TRBV4-2	18	TRBJ2-1	TGTGCCAGCAGCCAAGAAAATGTGGGACTAGCGGGTTACAATGAGCAGTTCTTC	CASSQENVGLAGYNEQFF
NA	NA	TRBV30	13	TRBJ2-7	TGTGCCTGGAGTCGACAGGACTCCTACGAGCAGTACTTC	CAWSRQDSYEQYF
NA	NA	TRBV2	14	TRBJ2-7	TGTGCCAGCAGTGAAGTGGTGGGGACAAACGAGCAGTACTTC	CASSEVVGTNEQYF
NA	NA	TRBV19	16	TRBJ2-4	TGTGCCAGTAGTATAAGGGGGGGGTTAGCCAAAAACATTCAGTACTTC	CASSIRGGLAKNIQYF
NA	TRBD1	TRBV9	18	TRBJ1-4	TGTGCCAGCAGCGACCGCCCGGACAGGGATGCAACTAATGAAAAACTGTTTTTT	CASSDRPDRDATNEKLFF
NA	NA	TRBV6-5	13	TRBJ2-7	TGTGCCAGCAGTTACGGGGCTCACTACGAGCAGTACTTC	CASSYGAHYEQYF
NA	TRBD2	TRBV6-4	17	TRBJ2-6	TGTGCCAGCAGTGATGGTGCGGGAGTCAGTGGGGCCAACGTCCTGACTTTC	CASSDGAGVSGANVLTF
few	NA	TRBV19	14	TRBJ2-6	TGTGCCAGTCGGACTCAAGCTGGGGCCAACGTCCTGACTTTC	CASRTQAGANVLTF
NA	NA	TRBV4-1	16	TRBJ1-4	TGCGCCAGCAGCCATCTCAGGACGGCGGGCGATGAAAAACTGTTTTTT	CASSHLRTAGDEKLFF
NA	TRBD2	TRBV18	17	TRBJ2-1	TGTGCCAGCTCACTCCTGGGACTAGCGGGAGCAGGCAATGAGCAGTTCTTC	CASSLLGLAGAGNEQFF
NA	NA	TRBV6-4	16	TRBJ2-2	TGTGCCAGCAGTGTGGATGGACACCCGAACACCGGGGAGCTGTTTTTT	CASSVDGHPNTGELFF
NA	NA	TRBV16	14	TRBJ2-1	TGTGCCAGCAGCCCCATGCCGGGATCCAATGAGCAGTTCTTC	CASSPMPGSNEQFF
few	NA	TRBV19	13	TRBJ1-1	TGTGCCAGTAGCAGACAGGAGAACACTGAAGCTTTCTTT	CASSRQENTEAFF
NA	TRBD2	TRBV9	17	TRBJ2-5	TGTGCCAGCAGCGGACTAGCGGGAGGGTGGGGCCAAGAGACCCAGTACTTC	CASSGLAGGWGQETQYF
NA	NA	TRBV5-1	14	TRBJ1-1	TGCGCCAGCAGCTTCGGACAGCTGAACACTGAAGCTTTCTTT	CASSFGQLNTEAFF
NA	TRBD2	TRBV12-5	21	TRBJ2-1	TGTGCTAGTGGTTTGGTACGTGGACTAGCCCTGGGTTGGAGGTTGAACAATGAGCAGTTCTTC	CASGLVRGLALGWRLNNEQFF
NA	NA	TRBV19	13	TRBJ2-3	TGTGCCAGTAGTATAGCGGGGGCAGATACGCAGTATTTT	CASSIAGADTQYF
NA	NA	TRBV5-1	16	TRBJ1-4	TGCGCCAGCAGCTTTGGAGCTCGGAGGGGTAATGAAAAACTGTTTTTT	CASSFGARRGNEKLFF
NA	NA	TRBV7-9	16	TRBJ2-1	TGTGCCAGCAGCTTAGGGGGGGGCTTCGTCGACTACGAGCAGTTCTTC	CASSLGGGFVDYEQFF
NA	TRBD2	TRBV2	13	TRBJ2-7	TGTGCCAGCCTTAGCGGGAGCGACTACGAGCAGTACTTC	CASLSGSDYEQYF
NA	TRBD1	TRBV19	13	TRBJ1-2	TGTGCCAGTAGTACAGGACAGGGATATGGCTACACCTTC	CASSTGQGYGYTF
NA	NA	TRBV21-1	15	TRBJ1-2	TGTGCCAGCAGACAAGGGACAGGAGTAAACTATGGCTACACCTTC	CASRQGTGVNYGYTF
NA	NA	TRBV6-6	14	TRBJ2-7	TGTGCCAGCAGTTACAAAAGAGAACCCTACGAGCAGTACTTC	CASSYKREPYEQYF
NA	TRBD2	TRBV2	15	TRBJ2-7	TGTGCCAGCAGCCCTGGACTAGCGGGAGTTGCGGGGAGATACTTC	CASSPGLAGVAGRYF
NA	TRBD2	TRBV2	13	TRBJ2-5	TGTGCCAGCATGCGGGAGCGTGGGGAGACCCAGTACTTC	CASMRERGETQYF
once	TRBD1	TRBV29-1	12	TRBJ2-7	TGCAGCGTCCGGACAGGGTCCTACGAGCAGTACTTC	CSVRTGSYEQYF
NA	TRBD2	TRBV6-5	16	TRBJ2-1	TGTGCCAGCAGTTACTCGGCGGGAGCACGTAACAATGAGCAGTTCTTC	CASSYSAGARNNEQFF
NA	NA	TRBV4-1	12	TRBJ2-1	TGCGCCAGCAGCCCCTCCGGTAGTGAGCAGTTCTTC	CASSPSGSEQFF
NA	NA	TRBV10-3	15	TRBJ2-2	TGTGCCATCAGTGAGACAGGGAGGAACACCGGGGAGCTGTTTTTT	CAISETGRNTGELFF
NA	TRBD2	TRBV6-1	15	TRBJ2-7	TGTGCCAGCAGTGAAGCTAGCGGGAGCTCCTACGAGCAGTACTTC	CASSEASGSSYEQYF
NA	NA	TRBV10-1	18	TRBJ2-5	TGCGCCAGCAGTGAATCGTGGGATCGCCAGGGCTCCCAAGAGACCCAGTACTTC	CASSESWDRQGSQETQYF
medium-sized	TRBD1	TRBV30	14	TRBJ2-2	TGTGCCTGGAGTGCCGGACAGGGGACCGGGGAGCTGTTTTTT	CAWSAGQGTGELFF
NA	NA	TRBV4-1	14	TRBJ2-7	TGCGCCAGCAGCCAAGATCCGGGAGTGGGCGAGCAGTACTTC	CASSQDPGVGEQYF